This T cell receptor beta chain was documented in a study of cytomegalovirus exposure and HLA in healthy donors. 13 Jbeta primers and 60 Vbeta primers were used for the PCR. Generated by immunoSEQ multiplex PCR, the TCRdb table keeps only in-frame clones and is missing some. The sample records about 120,000 clones, over 75% being singletons. V shed 3 bases, J shed 9 bases, and the junction held 5 bases outside the gene matches. Germline V gene data show CDR1 as SGHNT and CDR2 as YENEEA. The CDR3 length is 12 residues. V gene TRBV11-3 combines with J gene TRBJ2-7, with 7 bases matching TRBD2. Sequencing was carried out using PBMCs. The sequence was collected from a woman younger than 45 in good health and CMV-seropositive. The CDR3 DNA is TGTGCCAGCAGCTTGAACGGGGAGGGGCAGTACTTC. Residues: CASSLNGEGQYF.